One TCR beta chain is described in this entry. Its antigen is unknown. This sample is drawn from a study of T cell repertoires in cytomegalovirus infection. Study details: It was the public TCR beta signatures that indicated both CMV infection and matching HLA type.

This CDR3 has 13 residues. Trimming removed 2 bases at V and 4 bases at J, with 9 bases between. Germline loops: CDR1 MNHNS, CDR2 SASEGT. Whole-study findings and limits: Carriers of CMV plus the relevant HLA were identified by cumulative public TCR beta family frequency. Dominant in the ex vivo response were TCR beta clonotypes restricted by HLA-C and specific for CMV.

TCRdb called the reads again in MiXCR, with one record for every CDR3 protein. The repertoire has around 430,000 distinct CDR3 sequences, about two fifths of them found once; the top ten carry 40% to 50%. Sequencing used cultured PBMCs, obtained from culture after CMV antigen stimulation. V and J are TRBV6-1 and TRBJ2-7, with unresolved D. This receptor was identified in a human donor in good health (CMV status not recorded). Some clones in this sample may be carry-over from other donors' samples. CDR3 amino acids: CASSEQLDYEQYF. DNA of the CDR3: TGTGCCAGCAGTGAACAACTTGATTACGAGCAGTACTTC.